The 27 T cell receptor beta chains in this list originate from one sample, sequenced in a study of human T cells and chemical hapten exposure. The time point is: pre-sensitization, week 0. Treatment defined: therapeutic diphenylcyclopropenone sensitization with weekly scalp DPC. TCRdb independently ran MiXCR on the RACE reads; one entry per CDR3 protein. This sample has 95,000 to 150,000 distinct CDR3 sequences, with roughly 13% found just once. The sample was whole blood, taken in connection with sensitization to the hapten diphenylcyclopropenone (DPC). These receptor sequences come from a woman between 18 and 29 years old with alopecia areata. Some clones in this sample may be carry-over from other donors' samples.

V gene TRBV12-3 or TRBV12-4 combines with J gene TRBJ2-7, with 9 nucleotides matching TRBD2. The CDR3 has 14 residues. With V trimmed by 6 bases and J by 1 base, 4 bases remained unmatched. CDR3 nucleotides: TGTGCCAGCAGCCCCCTAGCGGGGTCCTACGAGCAGTACTTC. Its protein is CASSPLAGSYEQYF.

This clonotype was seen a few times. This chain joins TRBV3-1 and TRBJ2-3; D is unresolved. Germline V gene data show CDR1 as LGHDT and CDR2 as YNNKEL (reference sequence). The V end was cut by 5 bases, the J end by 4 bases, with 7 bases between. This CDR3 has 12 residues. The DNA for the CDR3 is TGTGCCAGCAGCTTTACTTCAGATACGCAGTATTTT. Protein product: CASSFTSDTQYF.

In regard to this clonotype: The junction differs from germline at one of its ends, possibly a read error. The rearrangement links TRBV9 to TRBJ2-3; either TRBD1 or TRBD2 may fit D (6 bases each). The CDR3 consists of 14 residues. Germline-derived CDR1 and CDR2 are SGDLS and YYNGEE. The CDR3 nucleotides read TGTGCCAGCGGCGTACAGGGACTCACAGATACGCAGTATTTT. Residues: CASGVQGLTDTQYF. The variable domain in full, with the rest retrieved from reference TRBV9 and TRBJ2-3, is DSGVTQTPKHLITATGQRVTLRCSPRSGDLSVYWYQQSLDQGLQFLIQYYNGEERAKGNILERFSAQQFPDLHSELNLSSLELGDSALYFCASGVQGLTDTQYFGPGTRLTVL.

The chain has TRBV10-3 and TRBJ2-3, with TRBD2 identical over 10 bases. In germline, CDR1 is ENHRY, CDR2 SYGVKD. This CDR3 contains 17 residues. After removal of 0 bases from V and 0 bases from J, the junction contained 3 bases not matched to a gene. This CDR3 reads CAISESTSGSSTDTQYF. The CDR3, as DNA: TGTGCCATCAGTGAGTCGACTAGCGGGTCCAGCACAGATACGCAGTATTTT.

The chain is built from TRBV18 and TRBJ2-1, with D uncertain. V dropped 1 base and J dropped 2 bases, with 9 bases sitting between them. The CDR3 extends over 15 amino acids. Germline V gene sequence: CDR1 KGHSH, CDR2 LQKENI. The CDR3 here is CASSPRQRPYNEQFF. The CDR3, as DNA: TGTGCCAGCTCACCACGGCAGAGACCCTACAATGAGCAGTTCTTC.

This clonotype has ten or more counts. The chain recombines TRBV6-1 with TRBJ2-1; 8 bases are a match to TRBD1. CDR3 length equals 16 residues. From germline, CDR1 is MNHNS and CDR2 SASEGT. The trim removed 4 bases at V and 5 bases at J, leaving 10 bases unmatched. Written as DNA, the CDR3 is TGTGCCAGCAGTGGAAGAGGCGGACAGGGAAACAATGAGCAGTTCTTC. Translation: CASSGRGGQGNNEQFF.

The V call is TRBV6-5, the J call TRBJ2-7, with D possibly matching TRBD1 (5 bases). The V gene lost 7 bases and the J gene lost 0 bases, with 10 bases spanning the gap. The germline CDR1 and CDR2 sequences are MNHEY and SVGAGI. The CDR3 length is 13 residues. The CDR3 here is CASTRGYSYEQYF. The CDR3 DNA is TGTGCCAGCACTAGGGGATACTCCTACGAGCAGTACTTC.

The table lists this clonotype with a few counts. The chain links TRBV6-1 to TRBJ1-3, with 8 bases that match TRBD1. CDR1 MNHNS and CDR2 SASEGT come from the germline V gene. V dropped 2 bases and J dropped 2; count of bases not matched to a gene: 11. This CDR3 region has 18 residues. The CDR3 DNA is TGTGCCAGCAGTGAATCTCCAATCGCGGACAGGGCTGGAAACACCATATATTTT. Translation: CASSESPIADRAGNTIYF.

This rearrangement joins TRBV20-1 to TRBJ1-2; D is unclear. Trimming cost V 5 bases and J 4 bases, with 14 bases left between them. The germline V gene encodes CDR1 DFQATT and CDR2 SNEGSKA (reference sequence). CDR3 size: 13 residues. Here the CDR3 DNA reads TGCAGTGCTGGCTGGTTCCCCCGCTATGGCTACACCTTC. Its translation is CSAGWFPRYGYTF.

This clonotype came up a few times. CDR3 coding DNA: TGTGCCAGCAGCTCCCGCTCCAATACCGGGACAGGGTCCACCGGGGAGCTGTTTTTT. Protein: CASSSRSNTGTGSTGELFF. The chain joins TRBV7-6 to TRBJ2-2; 9 bases fit TRBD1. Looked up from germline, CDR1 is SGHVS and CDR2 is FNYEAQ. V dropped 4 bases and J dropped 4; count of bases not matched to a gene: 16. This CDR3 has 19 amino acids.

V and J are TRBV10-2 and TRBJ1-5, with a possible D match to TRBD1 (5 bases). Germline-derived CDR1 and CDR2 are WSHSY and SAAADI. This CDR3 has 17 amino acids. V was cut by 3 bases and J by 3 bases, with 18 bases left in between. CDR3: CASSEGNLRGTNQPQHF. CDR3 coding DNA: TGCGCCAGCAGTGAAGGGAACCTTCGCGGGACCAATCAGCCCCAGCATTTT.

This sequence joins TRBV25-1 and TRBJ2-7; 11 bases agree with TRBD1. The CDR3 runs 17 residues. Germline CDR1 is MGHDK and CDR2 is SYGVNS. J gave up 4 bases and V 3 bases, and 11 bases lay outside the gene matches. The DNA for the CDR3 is TGTGCCAGCAGTGATTCCTTCGGACAGGGGGCCCTTTACGAGCAGTACTTC. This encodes CASSDSFGQGALYEQYF.

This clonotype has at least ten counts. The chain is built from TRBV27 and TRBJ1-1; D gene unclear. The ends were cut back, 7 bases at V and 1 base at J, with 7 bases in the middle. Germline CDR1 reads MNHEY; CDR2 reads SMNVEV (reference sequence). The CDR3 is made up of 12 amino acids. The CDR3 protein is CASKGRNTEAFF. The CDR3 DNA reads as TGTGCCAGCAAGGGTCGGAACACTGAAGCTTTCTTT.

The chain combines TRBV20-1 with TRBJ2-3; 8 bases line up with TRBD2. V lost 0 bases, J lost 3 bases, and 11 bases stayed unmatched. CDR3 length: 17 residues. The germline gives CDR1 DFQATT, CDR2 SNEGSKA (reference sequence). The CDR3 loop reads CSARDYSGEGSTDTQYF. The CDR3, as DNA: TGCAGTGCTAGAGACTATAGCGGGGAAGGTTCAACAGATACGCAGTATTTT.

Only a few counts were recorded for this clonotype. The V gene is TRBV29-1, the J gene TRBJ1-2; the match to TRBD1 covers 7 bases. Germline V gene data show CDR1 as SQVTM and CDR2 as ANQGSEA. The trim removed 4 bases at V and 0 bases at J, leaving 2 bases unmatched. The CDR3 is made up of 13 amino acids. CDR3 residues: CSVGQGPNYGYTF. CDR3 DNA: TGCAGCGTTGGACAGGGACCTAACTATGGCTACACCTTC.

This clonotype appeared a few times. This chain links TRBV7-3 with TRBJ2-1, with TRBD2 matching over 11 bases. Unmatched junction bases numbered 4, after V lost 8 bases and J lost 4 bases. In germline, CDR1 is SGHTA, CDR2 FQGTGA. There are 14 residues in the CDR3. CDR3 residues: CASGLAGGYNEQFF. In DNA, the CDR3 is TGTGCCAGCGGGCTAGCGGGGGGTTACAATGAGCAGTTCTTC.

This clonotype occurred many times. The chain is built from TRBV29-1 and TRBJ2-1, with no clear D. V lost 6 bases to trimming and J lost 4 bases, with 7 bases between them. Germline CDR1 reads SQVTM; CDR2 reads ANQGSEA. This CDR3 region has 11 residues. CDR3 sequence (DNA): TGCAGCGTAGTGAATTACAATGAGCAGTTCTTC. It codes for CSVVNYNEQFF.

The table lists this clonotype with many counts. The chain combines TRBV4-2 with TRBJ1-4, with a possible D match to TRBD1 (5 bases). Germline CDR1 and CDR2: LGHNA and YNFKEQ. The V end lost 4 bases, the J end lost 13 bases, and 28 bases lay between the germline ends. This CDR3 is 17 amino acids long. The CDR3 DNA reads TGTGCCAGCAGCCTTCGGGACTTCGGGAGGCTTAGTTACGGACTGTTTTTT. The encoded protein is CASSLRDFGRLSYGLFF.

This CDR3 is CASSYASGGHSYNEQFF. The CDR3 bases are TGTGCCAGCAGTTACGCCAGCGGGGGCCACTCCTACAATGAGCAGTTCTTC. The chain is built from TRBV6-5 and TRBJ2-1, with 8 nucleotides matching TRBD2. The CDR3 totals 17 residues. Per the germline V gene, CDR1 is MNHEY and CDR2 is SVGAGI. V gave up 2 bases and J gave up 0 bases; unmatched junction bases: 6.

In DNA, the CDR3 is TGCGCCAGCACAACCCAGGGTTATGAGACCCAGTACTTC. Residues: CASTTQGYETQYF. V usage is TRBV5-1 and J usage is TRBJ2-5, with a possible D match to TRBD1 (5 bases). V was trimmed by 6 bases and J by 5 bases, leaving 14 bases between them. This CDR3 has 13 amino acids. Germline V gene lookup returns CDR1 SGHRS and CDR2 YFSETQ.

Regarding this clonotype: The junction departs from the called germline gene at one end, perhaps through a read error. CDR3 sequence (DNA): TGCAGCGTAGAAGGGGCCACCTCGGCGGACTATGGCTACACCTTC. As protein: CSVEGATSADYGYTF. The V gene is TRBV29-1, the J gene TRBJ1-2, with D possibly TRBD1 on 5 matching bases. Looked up from germline, CDR1 is SQVTM and CDR2 is ANQGSEA. The CDR3 loop spans 15 amino acids. The full variable domain, in which reference TRBV29-1 and TRBJ1-2 provide the parts outside the CDR3, is SAVISQKPSRDICQRGTSLTIQCQVDSQVTMMFWYRQQPGQSLTLIATANQGSEATYESGFVIDKFPISRPNLTFSTLTVSNMSPEDSSIYLCSVEGATSADYGYTFGSGTRLTVV.

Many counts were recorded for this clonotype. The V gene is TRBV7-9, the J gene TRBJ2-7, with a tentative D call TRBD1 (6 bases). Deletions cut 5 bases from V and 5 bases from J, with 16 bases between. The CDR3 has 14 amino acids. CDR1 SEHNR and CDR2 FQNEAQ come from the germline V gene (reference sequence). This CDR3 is CASSASQGRNEQYF. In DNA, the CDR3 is TGTGCCAGCAGCGCTTCACAGGGAAGGAACGAGCAGTACTTC.

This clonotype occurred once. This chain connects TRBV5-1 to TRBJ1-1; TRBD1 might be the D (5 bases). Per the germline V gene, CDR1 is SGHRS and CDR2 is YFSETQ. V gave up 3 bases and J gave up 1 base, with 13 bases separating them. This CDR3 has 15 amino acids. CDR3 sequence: CASSWEGRRNTEAFF. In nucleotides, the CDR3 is TGCGCCAGCAGCTGGGAGGGACGGAGGAACACTGAAGCTTTCTTT. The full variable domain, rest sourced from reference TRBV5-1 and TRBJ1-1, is KAGVTQTPRYLIKTRGQQVTLSCSPISGHRSVSWYQQTPGQGLQFLFEYFSETQRNKGNFPGRFSGRQFSNSRSEMNVSTLELGDSALYLCASSWEGRRNTEAFFGQGTRLTVV.

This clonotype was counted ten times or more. DNA for the CDR3: TGCGCCAGCAGCCATGAACTAGCGGGGAGTCACGAGCAGTACTTC. Its translation is CASSHELAGSHEQYF. This chain joins TRBV4-3 and TRBJ2-7, with 10 bases identical to TRBD2. Per germline, CDR1 LGHNA and CDR2 YSLEER. V lost 3 bases and J lost 5; bases outside the gene matches: 7. This CDR3 contains 15 residues.

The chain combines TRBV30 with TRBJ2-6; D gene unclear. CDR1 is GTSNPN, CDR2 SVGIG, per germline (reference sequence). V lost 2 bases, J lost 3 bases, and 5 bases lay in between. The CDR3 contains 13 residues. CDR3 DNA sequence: TGTGCCTGGAGTTTGGGTGGGGCCAACGTCCTGACTTTC. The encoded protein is CAWSLGGANVLTF.

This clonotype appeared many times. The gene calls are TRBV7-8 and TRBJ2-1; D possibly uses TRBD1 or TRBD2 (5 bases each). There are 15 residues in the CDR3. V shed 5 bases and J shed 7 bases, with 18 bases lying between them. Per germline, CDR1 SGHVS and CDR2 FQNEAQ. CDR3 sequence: CASSAVRGLGNEQFF. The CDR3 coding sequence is TGTGCCAGCAGCGCGGTCCGGGGCCTGGGGAATGAGCAGTTCTTC.

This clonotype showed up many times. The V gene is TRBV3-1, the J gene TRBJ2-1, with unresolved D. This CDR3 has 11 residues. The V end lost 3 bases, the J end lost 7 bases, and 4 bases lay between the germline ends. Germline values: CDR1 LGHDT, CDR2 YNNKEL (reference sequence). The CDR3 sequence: CASSHGNEQFF. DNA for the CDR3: TGTGCCAGCAGCCACGGGAATGAGCAGTTCTTC.